The next 15 T cell receptor beta chains were all read from a single sample in a study of OX40 agonist ivuxolimab in advanced cancers. Data came from immunoSEQ multiplex PCR; TCRdb stores just in-frame clones and leaves some out. The table includes 30,000 to 40,000 clones, around 90% detected once. The starting material was CD4+ or CD8+ T cells sorted from blood, obtained in a trial of the OX40 agonist ivuxolimab. These receptors were collected from an adult with an advanced solid tumor such as melanoma, head and neck, liver or kidney cancer.

The rearrangement uses TRBV15 and TRBJ1-5; D is unresolved. Germline V gene lookup returns CDR1 LNHNV and CDR2 YYDKDF (reference sequence). V dropped 5 bases and J dropped 6 bases, with 17 bases sitting between them. The CDR3 is 15 amino acids. CDR3 in DNA: TGTGCCACCAGCCTCTCCGTAGGGTACCGTCAGCCCCAGCATTTT. Its translation is CATSLSVGYRQPQHF.

The CDR3 loop reads CASSEALRSRAGEQFF. In DNA, the CDR3 is TGTGCCAGCAGTGAAGCGCTGAGGAGTCGGGCTGGTGAGCAGTTCTTC. This sequence joins TRBV6-1 and TRBJ2-1; D is ambiguous. The V gene's germline CDR1 is MNHNS and CDR2 SASEGT. This CDR3 has 16 amino acids. V lost 0 bases and J lost 9, with 18 bases in between.

The chain joins TRBV20-1 to TRBJ2-7; D is uncertain. The CDR3 has 11 residues. Germline-derived CDR1 and CDR2 are DFQATT and SNEGSKA (reference sequence). V gave up 5 bases and J gave up 3 bases, with 8 bases separating them. The CDR3: CSASDGYEQYF. The CDR3 bases are TGCAGTGCTTCGGACGGCTACGAGCAGTACTTC.

This clone was detected only once. The chain carries TRBV7-9 and TRBJ2-7, with 7 bases fitting TRBD2. The CDR3 totals 14 residues. Germline CDR1 reads SEHNR; CDR2 reads FQNEAQ (reference sequence). V lost 8 bases to trimming and J lost 1 base; unmatched junction nucleotides: 8. The CDR3, as DNA: TGTGCCAGCGGCCCTGGGCGGGGGTCCTACGAGCAGTACTTC. Protein: CASGPGRGSYEQYF.

The rearrangement links TRBV21-1 to TRBJ1-1. TRBV21-1 is given as a pseudogene. The length of the CDR3 is 15 residues. This CDR3 is CASSKNGGGRTEAFF. CDR3 sequence (DNA): TGTGCCAGCAGCAAAAATGGGGGTGGGAGGACTGAAGCTTTCTTT.

This clone is judged medium-sized. This rearrangement joins TRBV7-9 to TRBJ2-1; 12 bases agree with TRBD2. Germline CDR1 and CDR2: SEHNR and FQNEAQ (reference sequence). The CDR3 is made up of 15 amino acids. With 3 bases clipped from V and 8 bases from J, the junction kept 5 bases outside the gene matches. CDR3 DNA: TGTGCCAGCAGCTTTACTAGCGGGAGGAGCGATGAGCAGTTCTTC. Translation: CASSFTSGRSDEQFF.

This clone occurred once. The genes are TRBV4-1 and TRBJ2-3; a possible D gene is TRBD1 (5 bases). Germline CDR1 is MGHRA and CDR2 is YSYEKL. The CDR3 runs to 13 residues. V lost 6 bases and J 4 bases, leaving 11 bases between the germline ends. The CDR3 DNA reads TGCGCCAGCAGAGCAGGCAGGGCAGATACGCAGTATTTT. Its protein is CASRAGRADTQYF.

The CDR3 region is CASRDITYEQYF. The CDR3, as DNA: TGTGCCAGCAGGGACATAACCTACGAGCAGTACTTC. The chain uses TRBV6-6 and TRBJ2-7, with D possibly matching TRBD1 (5 bases). The CDR3 is made up of 12 amino acids. Germline CDR1 MNHNY, CDR2 SVGAGI (reference sequence). With 6 bases removed from V and 2 bases from J, the gap between germline ends came to 8 bases.

The J gene is TRBJ1-5, the V gene TRBV28; D may be TRBD1 (5 bases). In germline, CDR1 is MDHEN, CDR2 SYDVKM. The CDR3 extends over 15 amino acids. V was clipped by 6 bases and J by 5 bases, with 17 bases between them. CDR3 residues: CASSPHLGGYQPQHF. In nucleotides, the CDR3 is TGTGCCAGCAGCCCCCACCTTGGGGGGTATCAGCCCCAGCATTTT.

The chain joins TRBV5-4 to TRBJ2-1; 10 nucleotides line up with TRBD2. V lost 0 bases, J lost 9 bases, and 3 bases stayed unmatched. This CDR3 is built from 14 residues. Germline V CDR1 and CDR2: SGHNT, YYREEE (reference sequence). The CDR3: CASSLVVAGGEQFF. The CDR3 DNA reads as TGTGCCAGCAGCTTGGTGGTAGCGGGAGGTGAGCAGTTCTTC.

This sequence joins TRBV6-6 and TRBJ1-1; unclear D gene. The CDR3 has 13 amino acids. V was clipped by 7 bases and J by 0 bases, with 9 bases between them. From germline, CDR1 is MNHNY and CDR2 SVGAGI (reference sequence). This CDR3 reads CASMFAMNTEAFF. The DNA of the CDR3 is TGTGCCAGCATGTTCGCTATGAACACTGAAGCTTTCTTT.

The chain joins TRBV7-6 to TRBJ2-7, with a tentative D call TRBD2 (7 bases). The ends were cut back, 2 bases at V and 6 bases at J, with 17 bases in the middle. Germline V gives CDR1 SGHVS, CDR2 FNYEAQ. This CDR3 comprises 15 residues. In DNA form, the CDR3 reads TGTGCCAGCAGCTTAAGCATTGCAGGGGAGGGCGAGCAGTACTTC. This translates into CASSLSIAGEGEQYF.

This CDR3 is CASSLLVGSYNEQFF. The CDR3 region has the DNA TGTGCCAGCAGTTTACTTGTCGGCTCCTACAATGAGCAGTTCTTC. The chain employs TRBV27 and TRBJ2-1; D is unclear. This CDR3 has 15 residues. Trimming cost V 2 bases and J 0 bases, with 8 bases left between them. The germline V gene encodes CDR1 MNHEY and CDR2 SMNVEV (reference sequence).

The chain carries TRBV9 and TRBJ2-1; 7 bases are a match to TRBD2. Germline trimming cut 6 bases from V and 8 bases from J; bases unmatched to any gene: 23. The CDR3 is made up of 18 amino acids. The germline V gene has CDR1 SGDLS and CDR2 YYNGEE. For the CDR3, the DNA is TGTGCCAGCACGGGTAGCACTAGCGCCCCGCGGGTAGGGCATGAGCAGTTCTTC. It specifies CASTGSTSAPRVGHEQFF.

The chain uses TRBV15 and TRBJ2-2; TRBD2 agrees at 8 bases. The CDR3 covers 14 residues. Germline V gives CDR1 LNHNV, CDR2 YYDKDF (reference sequence). Trimming took 5 bases from V and 5 from J; bases not matched to a gene: 4. CDR3 protein: CATSARGETGELFF. As DNA, the CDR3 is TGTGCCACCAGCGCGCGGGGGGAGACCGGGGAGCTGTTTTTT. Variable domain in full (rest from reference TRBV15 and TRBJ2-2): DAMVIQNPRYQVTQFGKPVTLSCSQTLNHNVMYWYQQKSSQAPKLLFHYYDKDFNNEADTPDNFQSRRPNTSFCFLDIRSPGLGDTAMYLCATSARGETGELFFGEGSRLTVL.